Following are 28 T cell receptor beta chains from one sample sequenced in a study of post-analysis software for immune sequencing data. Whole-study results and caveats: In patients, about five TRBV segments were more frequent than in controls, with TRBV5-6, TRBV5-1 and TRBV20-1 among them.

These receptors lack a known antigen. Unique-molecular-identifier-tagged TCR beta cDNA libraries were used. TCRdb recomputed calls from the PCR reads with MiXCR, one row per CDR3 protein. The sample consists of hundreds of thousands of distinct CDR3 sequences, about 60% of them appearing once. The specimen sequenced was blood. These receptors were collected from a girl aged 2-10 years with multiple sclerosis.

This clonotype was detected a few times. CDR3 sequence (DNA): TGCAGTGCTAGTCCTAGCGGGAAGGCAGATACGCAGTATTTT. It encodes CSASPSGKADTQYF. The genes are TRBV20-1 and TRBJ2-3; 9 bases agree with TRBD2. The CDR3 is made up of 14 amino acids. Trimming at V came to 3 bases and at J to 4 bases, leaving 5 bases not matched to a gene. The V gene's germline CDR1 is DFQATT and CDR2 SNEGSKA (reference sequence).

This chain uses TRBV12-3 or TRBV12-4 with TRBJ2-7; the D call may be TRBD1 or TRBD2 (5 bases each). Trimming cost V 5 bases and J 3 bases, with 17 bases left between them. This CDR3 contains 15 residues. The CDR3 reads CASSVKGPPLYEQYF. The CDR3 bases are TGTGCCAGCAGTGTGAAGGGACCACCCCTCTACGAGCAGTACTTC.

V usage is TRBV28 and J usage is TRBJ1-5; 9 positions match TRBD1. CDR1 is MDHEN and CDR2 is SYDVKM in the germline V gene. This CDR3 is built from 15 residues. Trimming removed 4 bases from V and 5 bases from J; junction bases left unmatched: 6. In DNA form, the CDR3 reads TGTGCCAGCAGTTCCCCGGACAGGGGAGATCAGCCCCAGCATTTT. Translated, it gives CASSSPDRGDQPQHF.

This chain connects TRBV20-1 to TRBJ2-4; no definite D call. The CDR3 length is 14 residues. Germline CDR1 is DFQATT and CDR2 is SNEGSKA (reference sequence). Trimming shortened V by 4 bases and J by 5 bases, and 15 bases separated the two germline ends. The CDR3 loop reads CSAISIGGQNIQYF. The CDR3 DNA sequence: TGCAGTGCTATAAGTATAGGTGGACAAAACATTCAGTACTTC.

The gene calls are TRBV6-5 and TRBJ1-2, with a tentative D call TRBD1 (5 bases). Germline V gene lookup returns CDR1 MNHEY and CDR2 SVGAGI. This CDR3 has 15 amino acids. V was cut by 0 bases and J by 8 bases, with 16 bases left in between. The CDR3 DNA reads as TGTGCCAGCAGTTACTCCGACGGGGACCTAGGCGGCTACACCTTC. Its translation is CASSYSDGDLGGYTF.

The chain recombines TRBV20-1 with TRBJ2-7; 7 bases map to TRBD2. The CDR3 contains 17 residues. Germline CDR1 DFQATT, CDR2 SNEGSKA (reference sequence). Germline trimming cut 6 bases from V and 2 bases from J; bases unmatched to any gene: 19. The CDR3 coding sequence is TGCAGTGCCTCACGAGGCATTGTGGGCGGGAGCGCCTACGAGCAGTACTTC. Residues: CSASRGIVGGSAYEQYF.

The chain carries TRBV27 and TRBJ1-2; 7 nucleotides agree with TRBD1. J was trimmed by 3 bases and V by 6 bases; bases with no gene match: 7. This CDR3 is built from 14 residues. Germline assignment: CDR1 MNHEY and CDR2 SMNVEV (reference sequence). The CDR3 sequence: CASSRTGAYYGYTF. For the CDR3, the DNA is TGTGCCAGCAGCCGAACAGGGGCCTACTATGGCTACACCTTC.

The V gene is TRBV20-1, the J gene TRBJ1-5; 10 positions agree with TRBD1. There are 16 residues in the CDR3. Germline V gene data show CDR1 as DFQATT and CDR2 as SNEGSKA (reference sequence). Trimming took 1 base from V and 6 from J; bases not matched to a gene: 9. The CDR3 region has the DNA TGCAGTGCTAGAGCCGGGACAGGGGATATAGGTCAGCCCCAGCATTTT. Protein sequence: CSARAGTGDIGQPQHF.

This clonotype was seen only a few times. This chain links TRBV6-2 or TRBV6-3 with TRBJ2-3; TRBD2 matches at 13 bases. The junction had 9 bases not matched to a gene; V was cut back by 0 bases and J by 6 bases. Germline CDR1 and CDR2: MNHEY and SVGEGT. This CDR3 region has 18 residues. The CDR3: CASSYSAAGLAGPDTQYF. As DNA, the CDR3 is TGTGCCAGCAGTTACTCCGCGGCGGGACTAGCGGGACCGGATACGCAGTATTTT.

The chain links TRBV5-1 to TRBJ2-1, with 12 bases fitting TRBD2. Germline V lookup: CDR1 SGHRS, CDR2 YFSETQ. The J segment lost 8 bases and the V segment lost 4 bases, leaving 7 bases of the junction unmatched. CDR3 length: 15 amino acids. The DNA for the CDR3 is TGCGCCAGCAGCCAGAGGACTAGCGGGAATGATGAGCAGTTCTTC. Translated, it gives CASSQRTSGNDEQFF.

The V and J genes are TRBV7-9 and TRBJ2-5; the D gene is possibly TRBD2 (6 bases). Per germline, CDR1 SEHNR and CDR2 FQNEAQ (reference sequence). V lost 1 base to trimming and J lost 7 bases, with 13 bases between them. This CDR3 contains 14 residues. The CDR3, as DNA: TGTGCCAGCAGCTTAGAGGACTACCAGGGGACCCAGTACTTC. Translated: CASSLEDYQGTQYF.

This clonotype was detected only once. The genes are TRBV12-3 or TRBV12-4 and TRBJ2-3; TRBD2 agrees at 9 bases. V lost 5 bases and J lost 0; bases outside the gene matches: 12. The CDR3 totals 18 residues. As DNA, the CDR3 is TGTGCCAGCAGTCCTATGGCCGACACTAGCGGGAGCACAGATACGCAGTATTTT. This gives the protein CASSPMADTSGSTDTQYF.

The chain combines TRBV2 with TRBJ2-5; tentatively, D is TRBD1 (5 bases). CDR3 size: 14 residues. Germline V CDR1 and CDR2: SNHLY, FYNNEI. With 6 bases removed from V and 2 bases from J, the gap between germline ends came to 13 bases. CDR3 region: CASRGLLGQETQYF. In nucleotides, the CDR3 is TGTGCCAGCAGGGGGCTCCTGGGTCAAGAGACCCAGTACTTC.

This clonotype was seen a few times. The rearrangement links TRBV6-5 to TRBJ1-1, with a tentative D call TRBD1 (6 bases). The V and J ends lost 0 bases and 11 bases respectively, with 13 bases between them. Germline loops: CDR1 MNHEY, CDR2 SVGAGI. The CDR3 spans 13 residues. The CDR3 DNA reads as TGTGCCAGCAGTTACTCAGGGGGAGGGCATGCTTTCTTT. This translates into CASSYSGGGHAFF.

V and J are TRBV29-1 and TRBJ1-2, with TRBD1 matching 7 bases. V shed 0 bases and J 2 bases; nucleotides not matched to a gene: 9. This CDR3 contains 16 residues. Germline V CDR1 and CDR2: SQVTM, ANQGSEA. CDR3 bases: TGCAGCGTTGAAGATCGGGAGGGGGCGAACAACTATGGCTACACCTTC. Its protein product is CSVEDREGANNYGYTF.

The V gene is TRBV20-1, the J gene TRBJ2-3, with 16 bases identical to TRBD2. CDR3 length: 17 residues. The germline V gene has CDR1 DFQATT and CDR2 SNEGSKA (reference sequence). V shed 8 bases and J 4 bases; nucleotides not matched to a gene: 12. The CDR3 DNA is TGCAGTTCTTCGATGGGGACTAGCGGGAGGGCTTCAGATACGCAGTATTTT. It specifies CSSSMGTSGRASDTQYF.

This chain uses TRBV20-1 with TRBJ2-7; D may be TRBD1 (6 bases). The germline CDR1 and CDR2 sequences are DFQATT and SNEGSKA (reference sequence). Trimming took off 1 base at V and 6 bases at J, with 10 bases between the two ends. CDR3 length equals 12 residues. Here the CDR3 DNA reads TGCAGTGCTAGAGGGACAGAGGGCGAGCAGTACTTC. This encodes CSARGTEGEQYF.

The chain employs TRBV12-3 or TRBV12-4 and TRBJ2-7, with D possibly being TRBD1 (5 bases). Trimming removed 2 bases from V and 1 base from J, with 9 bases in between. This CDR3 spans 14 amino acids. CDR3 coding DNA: TGTGCCAGCAGTTTATTGGACACTTCCTACGAGCAGTACTTC. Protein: CASSLLDTSYEQYF.

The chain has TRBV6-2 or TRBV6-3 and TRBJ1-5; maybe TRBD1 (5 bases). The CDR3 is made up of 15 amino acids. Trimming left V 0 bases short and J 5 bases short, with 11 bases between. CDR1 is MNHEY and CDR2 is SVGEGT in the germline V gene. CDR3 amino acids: CASSYSTAYYQPQHF. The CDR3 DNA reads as TGTGCCAGCAGTTACTCGACAGCCTACTATCAGCCCCAGCATTTT.

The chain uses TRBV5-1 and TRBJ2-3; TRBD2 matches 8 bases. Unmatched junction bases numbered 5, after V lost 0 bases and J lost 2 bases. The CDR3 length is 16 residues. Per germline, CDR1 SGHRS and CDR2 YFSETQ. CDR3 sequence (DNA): TGCGCCAGCAGCTTGGCCGGGGGGGGGCCCACAGATACGCAGTATTTT. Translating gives CASSLAGGGPTDTQYF.

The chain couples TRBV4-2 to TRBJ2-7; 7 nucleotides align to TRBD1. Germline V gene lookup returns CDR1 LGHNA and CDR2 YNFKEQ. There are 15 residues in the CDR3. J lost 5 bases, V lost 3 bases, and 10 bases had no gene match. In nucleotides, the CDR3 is TGTGCCAGCAGCCAGGGACAGCAGGGAGTACACGAGCAGTACTTC. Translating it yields CASSQGQQGVHEQYF.

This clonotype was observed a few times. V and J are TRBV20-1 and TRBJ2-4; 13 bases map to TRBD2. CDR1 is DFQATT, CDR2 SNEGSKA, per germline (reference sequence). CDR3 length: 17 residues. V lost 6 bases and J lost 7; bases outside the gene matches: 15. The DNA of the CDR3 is TGCAGTGCCACCGCGAGGACTAGCGGGGGAAGAGAGAACATTCAGTACTTC. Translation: CSATARTSGGRENIQYF.

The CDR3 bases are TGTGCCAGCAGCCAAGATCCCCGACTAGCGGGGGGGCAAACCCAGTACTTC. It codes for CASSQDPRLAGGQTQYF. This chain connects TRBV4-2 to TRBJ2-5; TRBD2 matches 14 bases. This CDR3 is 17 amino acids long. Looked up from germline, CDR1 is LGHNA and CDR2 is YNFKEQ. V was pared by 0 bases and J by 8 bases, with 8 bases of the junction left unmatched.

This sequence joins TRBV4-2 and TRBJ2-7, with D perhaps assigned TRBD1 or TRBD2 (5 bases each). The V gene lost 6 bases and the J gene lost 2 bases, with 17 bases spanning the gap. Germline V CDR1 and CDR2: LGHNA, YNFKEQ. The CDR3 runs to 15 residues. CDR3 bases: TGTGCCAGCAGTCAACCGGGACGGACAACCTACGAGCAGTACTTC. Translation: CASSQPGRTTYEQYF.

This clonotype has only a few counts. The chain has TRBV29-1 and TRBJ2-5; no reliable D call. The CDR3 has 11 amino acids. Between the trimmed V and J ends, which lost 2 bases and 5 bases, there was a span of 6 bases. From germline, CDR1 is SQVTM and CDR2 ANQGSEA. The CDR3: CSVEKRETQYF. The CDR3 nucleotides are TGCAGCGTTGAAAAACGCGAGACCCAGTACTTC.

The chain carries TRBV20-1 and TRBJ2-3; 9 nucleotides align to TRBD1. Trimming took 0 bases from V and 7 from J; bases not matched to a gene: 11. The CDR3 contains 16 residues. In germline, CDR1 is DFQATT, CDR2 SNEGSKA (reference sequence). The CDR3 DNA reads TGCAGTGCTAGAGACACAGGGGGCGTCGGTTTTTATACGCAGTATTTT. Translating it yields CSARDTGGVGFYTQYF.

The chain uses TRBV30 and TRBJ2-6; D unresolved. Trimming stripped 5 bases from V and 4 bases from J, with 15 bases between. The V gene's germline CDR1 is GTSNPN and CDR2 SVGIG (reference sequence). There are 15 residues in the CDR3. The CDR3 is CAWLAFPLGANVLTF. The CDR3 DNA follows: TGTGCCTGGCTCGCTTTCCCTCTGGGGGCCAACGTCCTGACTTTC.

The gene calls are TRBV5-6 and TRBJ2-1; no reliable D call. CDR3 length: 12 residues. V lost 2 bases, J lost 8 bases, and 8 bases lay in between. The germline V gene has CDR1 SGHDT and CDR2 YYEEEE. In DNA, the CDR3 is TGTGCCAGCAGCTTTCGAGTGGATGAGCAGTTCTTC. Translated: CASSFRVDEQFF.